The source of this T cell receptor beta chain is a study of early T cells in non-severe SARS-CoV-2 infection. There are a few counts of this clonotype. Its cognate antigen is unknown. Individual cDNA molecules carried attached unique molecular identifiers. TCRdb processed the 5' RACE reads anew with MiXCR; each CDR3 protein has one entry. The sample has about 63,000 distinct CDR3 sequences; over 10% are singletons. The CDR3 length is 16 residues. Trimming stripped 5 bases from V and 5 bases from J, with 19 bases between. Germline values: CDR1 MDHEN, CDR2 SYDVKM. The study's findings and limits: Missing private and CD4 specificities, VDJdb matching favored anti-spike CD8 responses.

The chain recombines TRBV28 with TRBJ2-4; D possibly uses TRBD1 or TRBD2 (5 bases each). The sequence was obtained from an adult who was a healthcare worker with PCR-confirmed SARS-CoV-2 infection or an uninfected control (not recorded which). What was sequenced was whole blood. The CDR3 DNA reads TGTGCCAGCAGTACCTCAGGGACGAACGAGGAAAACATTCAGTACTTC. This encodes CASSTSGTNEENIQYF. Full variable domain (remainder filled in from reference TRBV28 and TRBJ2-4): DVKVTQSSRYLVKRTGEKVFLECVQDMDHENMFWYRQDPGLGLRLIYFSYDVKMKEKGDIPEGYSVSREKKERFSLILESASTNQTSMYLCASSTSGTNEENIQYFGAGTRLSVL.